The 26 T cell receptor beta chains below all came from one sample that was sequenced in a study of patients and donors after allogeneic stem cell transplantation. TCRdb ran MiXCR on the RT-PCR reads and lists one entry per CDR3 protein. Of about 960,000 distinct CDR3 sequences listed, over 15% are singletons. Material for sequencing was blood, either unsorted or a sorted T cell fraction (not recorded which). Source of these receptors: a human donor who was either an allogeneic HSCT recipient or a stem cell or donor lymphocyte infusion donor (not recorded which). It is not recorded whose cells these are; they may come from a transplant donor.

This clonotype was detected ten times or more. V usage is TRBV12-3 or TRBV12-4 and J usage is TRBJ2-1, with 8 bases that match TRBD2. The CDR3 totals 15 residues. With V trimmed by 3 bases and J by 4 bases, 5 bases remained unmatched. The CDR3 coding sequence is TGTGCCAGCAGTTTTCGGGGGGGGGGTTACAATGAGCAGTTCTTC. It encodes CASSFRGGGYNEQFF.

This clonotype was counted only a few times. The rearrangement links TRBV5-6 to TRBJ1-2, with 7 nucleotides matching TRBD1. V dropped 4 bases and J dropped 8; count of bases not matched to a gene: 5. The V gene's germline CDR1 is SGHDT and CDR2 YYEEEE. The CDR3 is made up of 12 amino acids. The CDR3 loop is CASSRGLGGYTF. For the CDR3, the DNA is TGTGCCAGCAGCAGGGGGCTAGGGGGCTACACCTTC. The full variable domain, completed using reference TRBV5-6 and TRBJ1-2, is DAGVTQSPTHLIKTRGQQVTLRCSPKSGHDTVSWYQQALGQGPQFIFQYYEEEERQRGNFPDRFSGHQFPNYSSELNVNALLLGDSALYLCASSRGLGGYTFGSGTRLTVV.

There are many counts of this clonotype. V and J are TRBV12-3 or TRBV12-4 and TRBJ1-1; 9 bases line up with TRBD1. The CDR3 covers 14 residues. The trim removed 1 base at V and 3 bases at J, leaving 0 bases unmatched. CDR3 sequence reads: CASSLGDRDTEAFF. CDR3 bases: TGTGCCAGCAGTTTAGGGGACAGGGACACTGAAGCTTTCTTT.

This clonotype has only one observation. The CDR3 coding sequence is TGCGCCAGCAGCCGACTCCTCCAGGAGACCCAGTACTTC. Protein product: CASSRLLQETQYF. This rearrangement joins TRBV4-1 to TRBJ2-5; D not resolved. Trimming took 4 bases from V and 5 from J, leaving 11 bases between them. The CDR3 extends over 13 amino acids. Looked up from germline, CDR1 is MGHRA and CDR2 is YSYEKL.

The chain uses TRBV28 and TRBJ2-1, with TRBD2 matching 12 bases. This CDR3 is 17 amino acids long. The germline gives CDR1 MDHEN, CDR2 SYDVKM. Trimming removed 0 bases from V and 4 bases from J; junction bases left unmatched: 4. DNA of the CDR3: TGTGCCAGCAGTTTATGGGCTAGCGGGGGGGGATACAATGAGCAGTTCTTC. It encodes CASSLWASGGGYNEQFF.

The sample holds many counts of this clonotype. The rearrangement links TRBV4-1 to TRBJ2-2; perhaps TRBD2 as D (5 bases). CDR3 length: 14 amino acids. The germline CDR1 and CDR2 sequences are MGHRA and YSYEKL. Trimming took off 1 base at V and 6 bases at J, with 9 bases between the two ends. This CDR3 is CASSQVARAGELFF. DNA for the CDR3: TGCGCCAGCAGCCAAGTTGCGCGGGCCGGGGAGCTGTTTTTT.

J is TRBJ1-2 and V is TRBV10-3; 8 bases agree with TRBD1. Germline trimming cut 4 bases from V and 0 bases from J; bases unmatched to any gene: 4. Germline V gives CDR1 ENHRY, CDR2 SYGVKD. The CDR3 runs 15 residues. In nucleotides, the CDR3 is TGTGCCATCAGTGGCCCGGGACAGGCTAACTATGGCTACACCTTC. The encoded protein is CAISGPGQANYGYTF.

This clonotype appeared a few times. The chain combines TRBV29-1 with TRBJ1-2; 7 bases are shared with TRBD1. Germline assignment: CDR1 SQVTM and CDR2 ANQGSEA. This CDR3 is built from 12 residues. V lost 7 bases and J lost 3; bases outside the gene matches: 5. Here the CDR3 reads CSASDRDYGYTF. The CDR3, as DNA: TGCAGCGCCTCCGACAGGGACTATGGCTACACCTTC.

V is TRBV6-2 or TRBV6-3 and J is TRBJ2-3; no clear D gene. The germline V gene has CDR1 MNHEY and CDR2 SVGEGT. The CDR3 loop spans 15 amino acids. V was pared by 6 bases and J by 4 bases, with 17 bases between. Written as DNA, the CDR3 is TGTGCCAGCAGAGCCCAGGTTCGGCCCTCAGATACGCAGTATTTT. Translating gives CASRAQVRPSDTQYF.

The chain links TRBV7-2 to TRBJ1-5; D not resolved. The CDR3 extends over 14 amino acids. Germline V lookup: CDR1 SGHTA, CDR2 FQGNSA. V was shortened by 5 bases and J by 7 bases, with 15 bases between the two germline ends. The CDR3 loop reads CASSPEVVGQPQHF. DNA for the CDR3: TGTGCCAGCAGCCCCGAGGTGGTGGGGCAGCCCCAGCATTTT.

V usage is TRBV4-3 and J usage is TRBJ2-2; TRBD2 matches at 12 bases. After removal of 6 bases from V and 7 bases from J, the junction contained 9 bases not matched to a gene. The length of the CDR3 is 16 residues. CDR1 and CDR2 from the germline V gene are LGHNA and YSLEER. The CDR3, as DNA: TGCGCCAGCAGGCCTAGCGGGGGGGCCTCGGGCGGGGAGCTGTTTTTT. This encodes CASRPSGGASGGELFF.

The genes are TRBV6-5 and TRBJ2-7; the D gene is possibly TRBD1 (6 bases). The germline CDR1 and CDR2 sequences are MNHEY and SVGAGI. The CDR3 covers 15 residues. Trimming removed 2 bases from V and 0 bases from J, with 11 bases in between. Here the CDR3 DNA reads TGTGCCAGCAGTTACAAGGGGGTGAGCTCCTACGAGCAGTACTTC. It yields the protein CASSYKGVSSYEQYF.

The chain joins TRBV5-1 to TRBJ2-1; 12 bases are a match to TRBD1. V trimming: 4 bases; J trimming: 0 bases; junction bases outside the gene matches: 14. Germline CDR1 SGHRS, CDR2 YFSETQ. The length of the CDR3 is 20 residues. The CDR3 nucleotides are TGCGCCAGCAGCACCCGGGACAGGGGGCTTTTCATGTTCTCCTACAATGAGCAGTTCTTC. Protein sequence: CASSTRDRGLFMFSYNEQFF.

This clonotype came up a few times. The J gene is TRBJ2-5, the V gene TRBV3-1, with D possibly matching TRBD1 (6 bases). CDR1 and CDR2 (germline): LGHDT, YNNKEL (reference sequence). The CDR3 is 15 residues long. Trimming stripped 2 bases from V and 2 bases from J, with 12 bases between. The CDR3 sequence: CASSQQGRVQETQYF. The CDR3 DNA is TGTGCCAGCAGCCAACAGGGGCGAGTACAAGAGACCCAGTACTTC.

The J gene is TRBJ1-4, the V gene TRBV5-1; the D is unclear. The CDR3 sequence is 14 residues long. V lost 4 bases, J lost 0 bases, and 7 bases lay in between. From germline, CDR1 is SGHRS and CDR2 YFSETQ. CDR3 bases: TGCGCCAGCAGCATCGGAGCAACTAATGAAAAACTGTTTTTT. Residues: CASSIGATNEKLFF. Full variable domain (remainder filled in from reference TRBV5-1 and TRBJ1-4): KAGVTQTPRYLIKTRGQQVTLSCSPISGHRSVSWYQQTPGQGLQFLFEYFSETQRNKGNFPGRFSGRQFSNSRSEMNVSTLELGDSALYLCASSIGATNEKLFFGSGTQLSVL.

The chain uses TRBV20-1 and TRBJ2-1, with D perhaps assigned TRBD1 or TRBD2 (5 bases each). Germline CDR1 reads DFQATT; CDR2 reads SNEGSKA (reference sequence). V lost 5 bases, J lost 6 bases, and 17 bases lay in between. The CDR3 is made up of 14 amino acids. For the CDR3, the DNA is TGCAGTGCTCGGTTTCCACCGAGGGGCAATGAGCAGTTCTTC. It codes for CSARFPPRGNEQFF.

V and J are TRBV19 and TRBJ2-1, with D maybe TRBD2 (6 bases). From germline, CDR1 is LNHDA and CDR2 SQIVND (reference sequence). The CDR3 covers 15 residues. Trimming left V 0 bases short and J 4 bases short, with 10 bases between. DNA for the CDR3: TGTGCCAGTAGTATAGATGGAGGGACTTACAATGAGCAGTTCTTC. Its translation: CASSIDGGTYNEQFF.

The V gene is TRBV4-1, the J gene TRBJ1-2; 11 bases line up with TRBD1. V lost 3 bases, J lost 8 bases, and 8 bases stayed unmatched. The CDR3 is 15 amino acids. CDR1 is MGHRA, CDR2 YSYEKL, per germline. The DNA of the CDR3 is TGCGCCAGCAGCCATCACGGACAGGGGGCAAGCGGCTACACCTTC. Protein product: CASSHHGQGASGYTF.

This clonotype has more than one count but fewer than ten. The chain uses TRBV5-6 and TRBJ1-1; D uncertain. Germline V gives CDR1 SGHDT, CDR2 YYEEEE. V lost 4 bases and J 4 bases, leaving 20 bases between the germline ends. The CDR3 sequence is 16 residues long. The CDR3, as DNA: TGTGCCAGCAGCCTTGGAGACGGGAAACTGGGCACTGAAGCTTTCTTT. Protein sequence: CASSLGDGKLGTEAFF.

The V and J genes are TRBV29-1 and TRBJ2-5, with a weak D call TRBD2 (6 bases). The CDR3 extends over 12 amino acids. The V end was cut by 7 bases, the J end by 5 bases, with 14 bases between. The germline V gene has CDR1 SQVTM and CDR2 ANQGSEA. The CDR3 region is CSAYRGVETQYF. The CDR3 bases are TGCAGCGCATATCGCGGGGTGGAGACCCAGTACTTC.

A few counts support this clonotype. CDR3: CATSDFRGGEQYF. In DNA form, the CDR3 reads TGTGCCACCAGTGATTTCAGGGGTGGCGAGCAGTACTTC. The chain joins TRBV24-1 to TRBJ2-7; D may be TRBD1 (6 bases). Germline assignment: CDR1 KGHDR and CDR2 SFDVKD. V was shortened by 1 base and J by 6 bases, with 9 bases between the two germline ends. There are 13 residues in the CDR3.

This chain connects TRBV7-9 to TRBJ1-2; D remains unclear. The CDR3 is 9 amino acids. V gave up 10 bases and J gave up 5 bases, with 5 bases separating them. CDR1 is SEHNR, CDR2 FQNEAQ, per germline (reference sequence). This CDR3 reads CATQYGYTF. The DNA of the CDR3 is TGTGCCACCCAATATGGCTACACCTTC.

The chain couples TRBV12-3 or TRBV12-4 to TRBJ1-4; no definite D call. Trimming took 5 bases from V and 4 from J, leaving 14 bases between them. The CDR3 has 15 residues. As DNA, the CDR3 is TGTGCCAGCAGTCCTATAAGTACGTTTAATGAAAAACTGTTTTTT. As protein: CASSPISTFNEKLFF.

The rearrangement uses TRBV5-1 and TRBJ2-7, with 7 bases matching TRBD1. The CDR3 is made up of 15 amino acids. V dropped 4 bases and J dropped 2; count of bases not matched to a gene: 9. CDR1 and CDR2 from the germline V gene are SGHRS and YFSETQ. The CDR3 DNA reads TGCGCCAGCAGCCTATCGGGACAGTCAGCCTACGAGCAGTACTTC. Its protein is CASSLSGQSAYEQYF.

This clonotype was recorded a few times. This rearrangement joins TRBV20-1 to TRBJ2-2; no firm D call. The CDR3 runs 13 residues. Looked up from germline, CDR1 is DFQATT and CDR2 is SNEGSKA (reference sequence). CDR3 protein: CSAARTGTGELFF. The DNA for the CDR3 is TGCAGCGCCGCCCGGACGGGCACCGGGGAGCTGTTTTTT.

V usage is TRBV12-3 or TRBV12-4 and J usage is TRBJ1-1, with 7 bases aligning to TRBD1. The CDR3 is made up of 14 amino acids. V lost 1 base to trimming and J lost 4 bases; unmatched junction nucleotides: 3. The CDR3: CASSLEWTGTEAFF. The CDR3 bases are TGTGCCAGCAGTTTAGAGTGGACAGGCACTGAAGCTTTCTTT.